These T cell receptor beta chains were read from a single sample in a study of response to subunit inactivated influenza vaccine. TCRdb redid the calling of the RT-PCR reads with MiXCR, one entry per CDR3 protein. The table includes about half a million distinct CDR3 sequences, roughly 25% detected once. The material sequenced was CD4+ T cells sorted from PBMCs, taken less than 6 days after vaccination. Every receptor here comes from a man over 45 who received an inactivated influenza vaccine. CDR3s include the opening cysteine and the closing phenylalanine or tryptophan. Each record gives: V gene, CDR3 protein.

v_gene: TRBV20-1
CDR3aa: CSAIPGTYEQYF

v_gene: TRBV28
CDR3aa: CASSLSPWFQGPGPYSTDTQYF

v_gene: TRBV20-1
CDR3aa: CSARGLAENQNTGELFF

v_gene: TRBV24-1
CDR3aa: CATSDAWTGGRTDTQYF

v_gene: TRBV15
CDR3aa: CATSRDSYRTENTGELFF

v_gene: TRBV5-4
CDR3aa: CASSFRGRDTDTQYF

v_gene: TRBV7-8
CDR3aa: CASSQSGFSYEQYF

v_gene: TRBV4-2
CDR3aa: CASSQSVVETQYF

v_gene: TRBV10-3
CDR3aa: CAIRRTEFYEQYF

v_gene: TRBV2
CDR3aa: CASGLAGFNEQFF

v_gene: TRBV9
CDR3aa: CASSVGTSPSLHDEQFF

v_gene: TRBV5-6
CDR3aa: CASSLGQRGTEAFF

v_gene: TRBV20-1
CDR3aa: CSARASQINGYTF

v_gene: TRBV29-1
CDR3aa: CSVEVSSRNEQFF

v_gene: TRBV5-1
CDR3aa: CASSGTGTRSTGELFF

v_gene: TRBV7-9
CDR3aa: CASSLAAMTYEQFF

v_gene: TRBV20-1
CDR3aa: CSAPGGRGTYNEQFF

v_gene: TRBV20-1
CDR3aa: CSARDLRQPDSYEQYF

v_gene: TRBV6-2/TRBV6-3
CDR3aa: CASSYSSPAEQYF

v_gene: TRBV9
CDR3aa: CASSEGLAKNNEQFF

v_gene: TRBV20-1
CDR3aa: CSARRWSSGVSTDTQYF

v_gene: TRBV12-3/TRBV12-4
CDR3aa: CASRLTGTGADEQFF

v_gene: TRBV11-2
CDR3aa: CASSLGGYHSPLHF

v_gene: TRBV4-1
CDR3aa: CASSRLGPFQRSPLHF

v_gene: TRBV18
CDR3aa: CASSPGTSGSNEQFF

v_gene: TRBV2
CDR3aa: CASSGQDGSTGELFF

v_gene: TRBV12-3/TRBV12-4
CDR3aa: CASAYLGEQYF

v_gene: TRBV7-9
CDR3aa: CASSLTGEDGYTF

v_gene: TRBV6-5
CDR3aa: CASSYRAIGTGELFF

v_gene: TRBV7-2
CDR3aa: CASRSGTGRTGELFF

v_gene: TRBV29-1
CDR3aa: CSAKQGGKNIQYF

v_gene: TRBV7-2
CDR3aa: CASSLAGTSVWNEQFF

v_gene: TRBV10-3
CDR3aa: CAIRRGDRGGEQYF